This T cell receptor (beta chain) was captured in a study of blood T cells in healthy people across ages. Overall study results and limits: No one knew whether donors had CMV, which possibly confounded expanded clonotype changes.

With a J-beta primer mix and a sample-barcoded 5' primer, a second PCR ran 7 to 11 cycles. TCRdb itself ran the 5' RACE reads through MiXCR, one entry per CDR3 protein. The data show 600,000 or so distinct CDR3 sequences, with more than 45% seen just once and around 24% held by the top ten. Germline assignment: CDR1 SGDLS and CDR2 YYNGEE. The V and J ends lost 0 bases and 2 bases respectively, with 10 bases between them. The CDR3 totals 15 residues. This clonotype has more than one count but fewer than ten. Its antigen is not identified. Material: blood. The clonotype was recovered from a man older than 75 in good health. The chain recombines TRBV9 with TRBJ2-3, with D unclear. The CDR3 coding sequence is TGTGCCAGCAGCGTAGGGATCGGGCCCACAGATACGCAGTATTTT. Its protein is CASSVGIGPTDTQYF.